This T cell receptor (beta chain) appears in the sequencing data of a study of blood T cell repertoires in COVID-19. Study-level background: The United States, Italy and Spain were the sources of the acute and convalescent COVID-19 samples.

The CDR3 is 15 amino acids. V was pared by 7 bases and J by 3 bases, with 16 bases between. Germline CDR1 LNHDA, CDR2 SQIVND (reference sequence). Libraries were prepared by immunoSEQ multiplex PCR; TCRdb keeps only in-frame clonotypes and omits some of them. The table records around 420,000 clones, approximately 86% of them present only once. Sequenced material: PBMCs or T cells enriched from blood (not recorded which). The rearrangement joins TRBV19 to TRBJ1-5, with D unresolved. The sequence came from a woman aged 40 to 49 with acute COVID-19. The CDR3 sequence: CASTPSTVYNQPQHF. DNA of the CDR3: TGTGCCAGTACCCCGTCTACCGTTTACAATCAGCCCCAGCATTTT. Combining the CDR3 with reference TRBV19 and TRBJ1-5 gives the whole variable domain DGGITQSPKYLFRKEGQNVTLSCEQNLNHDAMYWYRQDPGQGLRLIYYSQIVNDFQKGDIAEGYSVSREKKESFPLTVTSAQKNPTAFYLCASTPSTVYNQPQHFGDGTRLSIL.